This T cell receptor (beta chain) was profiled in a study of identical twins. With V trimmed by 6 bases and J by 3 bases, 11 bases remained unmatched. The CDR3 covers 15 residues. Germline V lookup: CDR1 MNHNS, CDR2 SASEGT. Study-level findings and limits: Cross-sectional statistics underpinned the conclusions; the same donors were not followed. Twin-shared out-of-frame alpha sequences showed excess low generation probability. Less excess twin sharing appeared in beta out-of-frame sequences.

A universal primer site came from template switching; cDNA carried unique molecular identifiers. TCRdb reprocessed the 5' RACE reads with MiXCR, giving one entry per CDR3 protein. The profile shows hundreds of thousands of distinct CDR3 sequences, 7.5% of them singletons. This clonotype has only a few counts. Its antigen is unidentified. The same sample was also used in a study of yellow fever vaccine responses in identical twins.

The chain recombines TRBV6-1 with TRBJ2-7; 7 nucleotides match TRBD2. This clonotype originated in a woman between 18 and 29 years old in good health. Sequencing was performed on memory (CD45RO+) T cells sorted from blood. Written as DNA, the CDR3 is TGTGCCAGCAGAGACGGGGGGTCGGGTGTCTACGAGCAGTACTTC. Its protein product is CASRDGGSGVYEQYF.